Below are 16 T cell receptor beta chains sequenced from a single sample in a study of identical twins. TCRdb recomputed calls from the 5' RACE reads with MiXCR, one row per CDR3 protein. The sample shows around 340,000 distinct CDR3 sequences, 9% to 15% of them seen only once. Another study also made use of these data, one on yellow fever vaccine responses in identical twins.

Sequenced input: CD8+ T cells sorted from blood. All receptors come from a woman younger than 35 in good health.

The V and J genes are TRBV7-9 and TRBJ2-1, with D possibly matching TRBD2 (5 bases). Trimming left V 8 bases short and J 5 bases short, with 16 bases between. This CDR3 is built from 14 residues. Germline CDR1 is SEHNR and CDR2 is FQNEAQ (reference sequence). The CDR3 DNA reads TGTGCCAGCTTCGGAGGTAGCGATAACAATGAGCAGTTCTTC. The encoded protein is CASFGGSDNNEQFF.

A few counts support this clonotype. This chain uses TRBV20-1 with TRBJ1-5; D unresolved. Deletions cut 0 bases from V and 2 bases from J, with 14 bases between. From germline, CDR1 is DFQATT and CDR2 SNEGSKA (reference sequence). There are 16 residues in the CDR3. The CDR3 protein is CSARDQEALGNQPQHF. CDR3 DNA: TGCAGTGCTAGAGATCAAGAGGCTTTGGGCAATCAGCCCCAGCATTTT.

This clonotype occurred many times. The V and J genes are TRBV7-9 and TRBJ2-7; TRBD2 matches at 11 bases. V shed 3 bases and J 0 bases; nucleotides not matched to a gene: 1. From germline, CDR1 is SEHNR and CDR2 FQNEAQ (reference sequence). The CDR3 is 15 residues long. The CDR3 protein is CASSFLAGGSYEQYF. As DNA, the CDR3 is TGTGCCAGCAGCTTTCTAGCGGGAGGCTCCTACGAGCAGTACTTC.

This chain connects TRBV18 to TRBJ2-2; D gene unclear. CDR1 is KGHSH, CDR2 LQKENI, per germline. V was clipped by 4 bases and J by 2 bases, with 11 bases between them. The CDR3 contains 15 residues. CDR3 sequence (DNA): TGTGCCAGCTCACAGCCGGACCAAAACACCGGGGAGCTGTTTTTT. Its translation: CASSQPDQNTGELFF.

The table lists this clonotype with many counts. The chain joins TRBV6-5 to TRBJ1-1, with a tentative D call TRBD1 (6 bases). The germline V gene has CDR1 MNHEY and CDR2 SVGAGI. V was pared by 2 bases and J by 1 base, with 11 bases between. The CDR3 is made up of 15 amino acids. The CDR3: CASSYMRGQNTEAFF. Written as DNA, the CDR3 is TGTGCCAGCAGTTACATGCGGGGACAGAACACTGAAGCTTTCTTT.

In this sample, this clonotype turned up many times. This sequence joins TRBV28 and TRBJ2-7; TRBD1 aligns across 10 bases. The length of the CDR3 is 15 residues. Germline V gives CDR1 MDHEN, CDR2 SYDVKM. The junction had 5 bases not matched to a gene; V was cut back by 5 bases and J by 1 base. The CDR3 spells CASSPGTGASYEQYF. The CDR3 DNA reads as TGTGCCAGCAGTCCCGGGACAGGGGCTTCCTACGAGCAGTACTTC. The whole variable domain, remainder taken from reference TRBV28 and TRBJ2-7, is DVKVTQSSRYLVKRTGEKVFLECVQDMDHENMFWYRQDPGLGLRLIYFSYDVKMKEKGDIPEGYSVSREKKERFSLILESASTNQTSMYLCASSPGTGASYEQYFGPGTRLTVT.

This clonotype has a count of ten or more. The chain uses TRBV12-3 or TRBV12-4 and TRBJ2-1, with TRBD1 as a possible D gene (6 bases). The length of the CDR3 is 14 residues. V lost 5 bases, J lost 10 bases, and 18 bases lay in between. This chain's CDR3 is CASSPSQGLGEQFF. The CDR3, as DNA: TGTGCCAGCAGTCCCTCACAGGGTCTGGGGGAGCAGTTCTTC.

This chain joins TRBV6-1 and TRBJ2-7; D is undetermined. Germline V gives CDR1 MNHNS, CDR2 SASEGT. The V and J ends lost 5 bases and 7 bases respectively, with 18 bases between them. The CDR3 totals 14 residues. The CDR3 loop is CASSPSGQLIEQYF. CDR3 in DNA: TGTGCCAGCAGTCCCTCCGGTCAACTCATAGAGCAGTACTTC.

The chain carries TRBV5-1 and TRBJ2-5; 9 bases line up with TRBD1. Germline V lookup: CDR1 SGHRS, CDR2 YFSETQ. V was pared by 4 bases and J by 5 bases, with 21 bases of the junction left unmatched. The CDR3 is 19 amino acids. The chain's CDR3 is CASSPPGQGADRGLETQYF. The CDR3 nucleotides read TGCGCCAGCAGCCCCCCGGGGCAGGGGGCGGACAGGGGACTTGAGACCCAGTACTTC. The whole variable domain, remainder taken from reference TRBV5-1 and TRBJ2-5, is KAGVTQTPRYLIKTRGQQVTLSCSPISGHRSVSWYQQTPGQGLQFLFEYFSETQRNKGNFPGRFSGRQFSNSRSEMNVSTLELGDSALYLCASSPPGQGADRGLETQYFGPGTRLLVL.

The chain is built from TRBV2 and TRBJ2-1; 10 nucleotides align to TRBD2. Trimming at V came to 3 bases and at J to 8 bases, leaving 10 bases not matched to a gene. Germline V gene sequence: CDR1 SNHLY, CDR2 FYNNEI. This CDR3 has 16 amino acids. The CDR3 spells CASSDPLVTSGYEQFF. CDR3 in DNA: TGTGCCAGCAGTGACCCCTTGGTGACTAGCGGGTATGAGCAGTTCTTC.

This clonotype was seen more than once but under ten times. This sequence joins TRBV5-1 and TRBJ2-3, with 8 bases fitting TRBD1. Trimming cost V 4 bases and J 4 bases; bases outside gene matches: 20. The CDR3 has 19 amino acids. Germline loops: CDR1 SGHRS, CDR2 YFSETQ. For the CDR3, the DNA is TGCGCCAGCAGCCCACCGGGGACAGGACTCCTTAGGAGCGCAGATACGCAGTATTTT. Amino acid sequence: CASSPPGTGLLRSADTQYF.

The chain uses TRBV28 and TRBJ2-7; possible D gene TRBD2, 7 bases. The CDR3 loop spans 16 amino acids. CDR1 MDHEN and CDR2 SYDVKM come from the germline V gene. V was pared by 2 bases and J by 3 bases, with 17 bases between. The CDR3, as DNA: TGTGCCAGCAGTTTAGAATTCAGGGGACTAAGCTACGAGCAGTACTTC. Translated, it gives CASSLEFRGLSYEQYF. Looking up the rest from reference TRBV28 and TRBJ2-7 gives the full variable domain: DVKVTQSSRYLVKRTGEKVFLECVQDMDHENMFWYRQDPGLGLRLIYFSYDVKMKEKGDIPEGYSVSREKKERFSLILESASTNQTSMYLCASSLEFRGLSYEQYFGPGTRLTVT.

This clonotype has a handful of counts. The genes are TRBV7-8 and TRBJ2-6; TRBD2 is a possible D gene (5 bases). Per germline, CDR1 SGHVS and CDR2 FQNEAQ. The CDR3 sequence is 17 residues long. Trimming pared 2 bases from V and 2 bases from J, leaving 13 bases between. CDR3 bases: TGTGCCAGCAGCTTATCGGGTGGGAGAACTGGGGCCAACGTCCTGACTTTC. Protein: CASSLSGGRTGANVLTF.

The V call is TRBV20-1, the J call TRBJ2-1; 7 nucleotides line up with TRBD1. This CDR3 spans 14 amino acids. V was clipped by 4 bases and J by 3 bases; unmatched bases: 6. Germline values: CDR1 DFQATT, CDR2 SNEGSKA (reference sequence). CDR3 sequence reads: CSATVTGHYNEQFF. The CDR3 DNA reads as TGCAGTGCTACAGTGACAGGGCACTACAATGAGCAGTTCTTC.

This chain links TRBV7-3 with TRBJ1-1; D perhaps matches TRBD1 (6 bases). The CDR3 sequence is 14 residues long. V was trimmed by 5 bases and J by 4 bases, leaving 14 bases between them. CDR1 and CDR2 (germline): SGHTA, FQGTGA. Written as DNA, the CDR3 is TGTGCCAGCAGCCCCTCGGACAGAGGCACTGAAGCTTTCTTT. Residues: CASSPSDRGTEAFF.

This clonotype was seen many times. The gene calls are TRBV9 and TRBJ2-1, with D possibly TRBD1 on 6 matching bases. This CDR3 spans 15 amino acids. From germline, CDR1 is SGDLS and CDR2 YYNGEE. V was clipped by 4 bases and J by 8 bases, with 19 bases between them. CDR3 residues: CASSSEGVSLDEQFF. Here the CDR3 DNA reads TGTGCCAGCAGCTCCGAGGGGGTTTCCCTGGATGAGCAGTTCTTC.